This T cell receptor (beta chain) was recovered during a study of beta chain features in type 1 diabetes. Overall study results and limits: The influence of HLA type on TCRB rearrangement stayed undetermined. Shorter TCRB CDR3s, moderately but significantly so, marked every one of the four CD4+ subsets in Type 1 diabetes patients.

A heparinised blood draw that averaged about 116 mL was obtained once from each donor. Sorting based on CD45RO/CCR7/CD25/CD127/CD95/CD27 separated CD4+ naive, central memory, regulatory and stem cell-like memory cells. For this clone: The antigen remains undetermined.

Germline assignment: CDR1 SQVTM and CDR2 ANQGSEA. The CDR3 runs to 13 residues. V was clipped by 0 bases and J by 7 bases, with 13 bases between them. Sequencing targeted expressed TCRB transcripts, as all isolated RNA had been reverse transcribed. TCRdb's copy holds only in-frame clones and misses some; the assay was immunoSEQ multiplex PCR. The data show 150,000 to 200,000 clones, with roughly 60% seen just once and about 0.091% held by the top ten. This receptor was taken from a man aged 30 to 39 with type 1 diabetes. V is TRBV29-1 and J is TRBJ2-7; tentatively, D is TRBD2 (6 bases). The specimen sequenced was naive CD4+ T cells from blood. In DNA, the CDR3 is TGCAGCGTTGAAGACCCCACTAGCAGAGAGCAGTACTTC. Translating gives CSVEDPTSREQYF.